The T cell receptor beta chain under discussion was sequenced for a study of regulatory T cells in long-lasting Graves disease. Arm-PCR with iRepertoire HTBI primers amplified the CDR3 regions for these TCR beta libraries. Using its own MiXCR run on the multiplex PCR reads, TCRdb lists one record per CDR3 protein. Of under 500,000 distinct CDR3 sequences in the sample, about a sixth were seen once. A few counts support this clonotype. Its antigen is unidentified. The germline gene is not matched at one end of the junction; a read error may be the cause. Findings of the study overall: Among the persistent patients, some 2,900 public clonotypes were shared, more than the 950 to 1,000 shared among new patients.

The time point here: newly diagnosed GD, antithyroid drugs for less than 3 months. TCR sequences were obtained from RNA taken from PBMCs. Those enrolled as patients came out of an endocrinology department in Xi'an, China. Germline V gene lookup returns CDR1 LGHDT and CDR2 YNNKEL (reference sequence). This CDR3 has 15 amino acids. The same data also went into a second study, on T cells in Graves' hyperthyroidism and ophthalmopathy. That paper states: Ophthalmopathy stood apart from stable hyperthyroidism in a 13 V-J model.

This TCR was sampled from a woman younger than 45 with Graves disease. This sequence joins TRBV3-1 and TRBJ2-5; 7 nucleotides match TRBD1. The specimen was peripheral blood mononuclear cells (PBMCs), collected at new diagnosis, from a patient treated with antithyroid drugs. CDR3: CASSPGTALQETRYF. The CDR3, as DNA: TGTGCCAGCAGCCCGGGGACAGCGCTACAGGAGACCCGGTACTTC.